This TCR beta chain was captured in a study of vaccination effects on CD4 cells after COVID-19. Across the whole study: Two doses of BNT162b2 or mRNA-1273 vaccine were administered to participants.

Points from the study as a whole: Common cold coronavirus cross-reactivity was shown by only 1 of 255 vaccine-induced clones in healthy vaccinees. Infection-derived and vaccine-derived clones contracted markedly late after vaccination. Few convalescent patients were studied, and early post-infection samples were lacking.

Trimming at V came to 2 bases and at J to 2 bases, leaving 4 bases not matched to a gene. CDR1 and CDR2 (germline): SGHRS, YFSETQ. The CDR3 loop spans 15 amino acids. Details on this clone: The antigen is unknown.

Sequencing used immunoSEQ multiplex PCR; TCRdb keeps in-frame clones, though not all of them. Of 30,000 to 40,000 clones in the sample, about three quarters were seen once. Expansion of antigen-specific CD4+ T cells with viral peptide pools was carried out by the ViraFEST assay before sequencing. Subsequent to less than twelve days of culture, CD4+ T cells were isolated. Previously uninfected by SARS-CoV-2, the vaccine recipients also showed negative nucleocapsid antibodies. The source of this sequence is a human donor who received a COVID-19 vaccine. The material sequenced was CD4+ T cells from PBMCs cultured with HCoV-OC43 spike peptides, taken before COVID-19 vaccination. Subset here: HCoV-OC43 spike overlapping peptide pool stimulation. The genes are TRBV5-1 and TRBJ1-2; TRBD1 agrees at 9 bases. This CDR3 reads CASSLSGTGNYGYTF. The CDR3 DNA sequence: TGCGCCAGCAGCTTATCCGGGACAGGGAACTATGGCTACACCTTC.